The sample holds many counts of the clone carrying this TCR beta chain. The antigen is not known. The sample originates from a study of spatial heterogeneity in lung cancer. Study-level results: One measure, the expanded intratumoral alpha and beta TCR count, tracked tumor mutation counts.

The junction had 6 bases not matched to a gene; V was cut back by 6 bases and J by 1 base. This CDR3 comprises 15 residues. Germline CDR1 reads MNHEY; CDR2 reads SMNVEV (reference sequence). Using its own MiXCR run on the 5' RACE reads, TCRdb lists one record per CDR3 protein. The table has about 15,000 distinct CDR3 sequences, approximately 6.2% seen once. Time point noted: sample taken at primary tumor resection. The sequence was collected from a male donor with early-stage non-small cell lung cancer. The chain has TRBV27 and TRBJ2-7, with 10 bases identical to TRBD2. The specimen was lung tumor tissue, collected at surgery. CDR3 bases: TGTGCCAGCAGCCCTTGGACTAGCGGATCCTACGAGCAGTACTTC. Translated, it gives CASSPWTSGSYEQYF.